Listed below are T cell receptor beta chains from one sample, sequenced in a study of brain T cells in children with intractable seizures. Produced via immunoSEQ multiplex PCR; TCRdb's table is partial and in-frame only. Here the sample spans around 9,000 clones, 69% being singletons. The sequencing used resected brain tissue, collected at surgery. The receptors come from a girl aged 2 to 9 with tuberous sclerosis and intractable seizures. The CDR3 runs from the conserved cysteine through the conserved F or W. Each record gives: CDR3 length, V gene, clone size, D gene, J gene, CDR3 protein, CDR3 DNA. A D gene is named only where the DNA matches it firmly. Clone size is shown for a subset of rows, as once, few, many or a class of expanded clone.

14,TRBV11-2,-,TRBD1,TRBJ1-2,CASSLVAQGDGYTF,TGTGCCAGCAGCTTAGTGGCACAGGGGGATGGCTACACCTTC
15,TRBV12-5,-,TRBD1,TRBJ2-3,CASVQWDSYTDTQYF,TGTGCTAGTGTTCAATGGGACAGTTACACAGATACGCAGTATTTT
15,TRBV7-7,-,TRBD2,TRBJ2-3,CASSSGLSRTDTQYF,TGTGCCAGCAGCTCGGGACTATCCCGCACAGATACGCAGTATTTT
11,TRBV20-1,-,-,TRBJ2-7,CSAGRYYEQYF,TGCAGTGCAGGGAGATACTACGAGCAGTACTTC
15,TRBV6-5,few,-,TRBJ1-6,CASSSWSSYNSPLHF,TGTGCCAGCAGTTCATGGAGCTCCTATAATTCACCCCTCCACTTT
13,TRBV5-6,-,-,TRBJ1-3,CASSLAPRNTIYF,TGTGCCAGCAGCTTGGCCCCTCGAAACACCATATATTTT
15,TRBV11-1,-,TRBD2,TRBJ2-7,CASSLDGPSGYEQYF,TGTGCCAGCAGCTTAGATGGCCCTAGCGGGTACGAGCAGTACTTC
16,TRBV4-1,once,-,TRBJ2-2,CASSQDSGMTAGELFF,TGCGCCAGCAGCCAAGATTCTGGGATGACGGCCGGGGAGCTGTTTTTT
14,TRBV27,medium-sized,-,TRBJ1-2,CASSLSGGNYGYTF,TGTGCCAGCAGTTTATCTGGTGGAAACTATGGCTACACCTTC
14,TRBV7-3,-,-,TRBJ1-6,CASSSGTNNSPLHF,TGTGCCAGCAGCTCCGGGACAAATAATTCACCCCTCCACTTT
15,TRBV19,-,-,TRBJ1-3,CASSIREGSGNTIYF,TGTGCCAGTAGTATAAGGGAAGGCTCTGGAAACACCATATATTTT
12,TRBV6-1,-,-,TRBJ1-2,CASSEGGLGYTF,TGTGCCAGCAGTGAAGGGGGACTCGGCTACACCTTC
13,TRBV5-1,-,-,TRBJ1-1,CASSAGTNTEAFF,TGCGCCAGCAGCGCAGGGACGAACACTGAAGCTTTCTTT
15,TRBV28,-,TRBD1,TRBJ2-7,CASSLQGAGSYEQYF,TGTGCCAGCAGTTTACAGGGGGCGGGTTCCTACGAGCAGTACTTC
13,TRBV29-1,once,-,TRBJ2-3,CSATGRGGDTQYF,TGCAGCGCCACTGGGCGAGGAGGAGATACGCAGTATTTT
15,TRBV5-1,-,-,TRBJ2-1,CASSLEGGGLPEQFF,TGCGCCAGCAGCTTGGAAGGTGGGGGCTTGCCTGAGCAGTTCTTC
16,TRBV18,-,-,TRBJ1-3,CASSPPANLSGNTIYF,TGTGCCAGCTCACCACCCGCTAACCTCTCTGGAAACACCATATATTTT
15,TRBV2,few,TRBD1,TRBJ2-7,CASTIQGAGIYEQYF,TGTGCCAGCACAATTCAGGGGGCAGGAATTTACGAGCAGTACTTC
19,TRBV4-2,-,TRBD1,TRBJ1-2,CASSQDNTLDLTGGDGYTF,TGTGCCAGCAGCCAAGACAACACTTTAGACCTGACAGGGGGCGATGGCTACACCTTC
13,TRBV6-2/TRBV6-3,-,-,TRBJ2-7,CASSYSRSYEQYF,TGTGCCAGCAGTTACTCGAGGAGCTACGAGCAGTACTTC
14,TRBV6-6,-,-,TRBJ1-3,CASGLEDTGNTIYF,TGTGCCAGCGGCCTTGAAGATACTGGAAACACCATATATTTT
13,TRBV30,few,-,TRBJ1-5,CAWNSDSNQPQHF,TGTGCCTGGAACAGTGATAGCAATCAGCCCCAGCATTTT
13,TRBV29-1,medium-sized,-,TRBJ1-2,CSVVWQVNYGYTF,TGCAGCGTTGTATGGCAGGTCAACTATGGCTACACCTTC
16,TRBV18,-,TRBD2,TRBJ2-7,CASSLQDSGGYYEQYF,TGTGCCAGCTCACTTCAGGATAGCGGGGGGTACTACGAGCAGTACTTC
15,TRBV5-1,-,-,TRBJ2-2,CASSLDSPNTGELFF,TGCGCCAGCAGCTTGGACAGCCCGAACACCGGGGAGCTGTTTTTT
11,TRBV29-1,-,-,TRBJ2-1,CSGRSAGEQFF,TGCAGTGGCAGATCGGCGGGTGAGCAGTTCTTC
14,TRBV10-3,few,TRBD1,TRBJ2-5,CAISDGQAQETQYF,TGTGCCATCAGTGACGGACAGGCGCAAGAGACCCAGTACTTC
13,TRBV29-1,-,-,TRBJ2-5,CSVEGGPGETQYF,TGCAGCGTTGAGGGGGGCCCCGGGGAGACCCAGTACTTC
13,TRBV30,once,-,TRBJ1-2,CAWSVTGNYGYTF,TGTGCCTGGAGTGTAACGGGTAACTATGGCTACACCTTC
13,TRBV30,few,-,TRBJ2-5,CAWSVYQGETQYF,TGTGCCTGGAGTGTTTATCAGGGAGAGACCCAGTACTTC
13,TRBV5-6,-,-,TRBJ1-1,CASSLVTQGRTFF,TGTGCCAGCAGCTTGGTAACGCAGGGGCGGACTTTCTTT
14,TRBV10-3,once,TRBD1,TRBJ2-1,CAISRDSTADEQFF,TGTGCCATCAGCCGGGACAGTACGGCGGATGAGCAGTTCTTC
20,TRBV18,-,TRBD2,TRBJ2-1,CASSPLKTSGGPRGYNEQFF,TGTGCCAGCTCACCCCTCAAGACTAGCGGGGGGCCCCGGGGCTACAATGAGCAGTTCTTC
13,TRBV5-1,-,-,TRBJ1-6,CASSRQGTSPLHF,TGCGCCAGCAGCCGCCAGGGGACTTCACCCCTCCACTTT
17,TRBV4-1,once,-,TRBJ1-4,CASSQEQGTATNEKLFF,TGCGCCAGCAGCCAAGAGCAGGGGACGGCAACTAATGAAAAACTGTTTTTT
15,TRBV28,once,-,TRBJ2-5,CASSLGSEYQETQYF,TGTGCCAGCAGTTTGGGGAGCGAGTACCAAGAGACCCAGTACTTC
13,TRBV30,-,-,TRBJ1-4,CAWHRAGDEKLFF,TGTGCCTGGCATAGGGCGGGGGATGAAAAACTGTTTTTT
14,TRBV10-3,few,TRBD1,TRBJ2-2,CAARTGFHTGELFF,TGTGCCGCCCGGACAGGGTTTCACACCGGGGAGCTGTTTTTT
14,TRBV4-1,-,-,TRBJ1-1,CASSQEGLRLEAFF,TGCGCCAGCAGCCAAGAGGGACTGAGACTGGAAGCTTTCTTT